Described below is a single TCR beta chain sequence and its context. Generated by immunoSEQ multiplex PCR, the TCRdb table keeps only in-frame clones and is missing some. The sample holds over 100,000 clones; approximately 83% are singletons and the top ten take 11%. This record belongs to a study of blood T cell repertoires in COVID-19. The clonotype originates from a man at least 80 years old with acute or convalescent COVID-19. The sequencing input was peripheral blood.

CDR3 amino acids: CASSQISGTGELFF. For the CDR3, the DNA is TGTGCCAGCAGCCAAATATCAGGGACCGGGGAGCTGTTTTTT. This chain connects TRBV16 to TRBJ2-2; a weak D match, TRBD1 (5 bases). The CDR3 spans 14 residues. V lost 2 bases, J lost 5 bases, and 9 bases lay in between. In germline, CDR1 is KGHSY, CDR2 FQNENV.